Included here is one T cell receptor beta chain sequence, with context. Its antigen is not known. The authors divided CD4+ cells into CD45RA+ naive and CD45RA-negative memory subsets. The data stem from a study of shared clonotypes between healthy human individuals. Findings and caveats of the study: Sample collection involved blood only; tissue repertoires are likely different. At large depth, rarefaction still showed sorted-subset sequencing to be incomplete.

As handled by the study authors: Junction-only sequences produced by ImmunoSEQ had no quality scores, so filtering differed. This table comes from immunoSEQ multiplex PCR, and its TCRdb copy is limited to in-frame clones, with some not included. V and J calls and clone size come straight from that table; D and trimming were deduced from the DNA. The sample records 2,500,000 or so clones, about nine tenths being singletons. CDR3 length: 18 residues. Per the germline V gene, CDR1 is MNHEY and CDR2 is SMNVEV (reference sequence). The V segment lost 3 bases and the J segment 5 bases; nucleotides outside the gene matches: 14.

This chain connects TRBV27 to TRBJ2-1, with 9 bases identical to TRBD2. The sequencing input was naive CD4+ T cells from PBMCs. Documented subset: CD45RA+ positively selected. The TCR originated in a young man in good health. Some clones in this sample may be carry-over from other donors' samples. The CDR3 DNA reads as TGTGCCAGCAGTTTCAGCCCTCGTAGCGGGAGTTTGCACAATGAGCAGTTCTTC. Its protein is CASSFSPRSGSLHNEQFF.